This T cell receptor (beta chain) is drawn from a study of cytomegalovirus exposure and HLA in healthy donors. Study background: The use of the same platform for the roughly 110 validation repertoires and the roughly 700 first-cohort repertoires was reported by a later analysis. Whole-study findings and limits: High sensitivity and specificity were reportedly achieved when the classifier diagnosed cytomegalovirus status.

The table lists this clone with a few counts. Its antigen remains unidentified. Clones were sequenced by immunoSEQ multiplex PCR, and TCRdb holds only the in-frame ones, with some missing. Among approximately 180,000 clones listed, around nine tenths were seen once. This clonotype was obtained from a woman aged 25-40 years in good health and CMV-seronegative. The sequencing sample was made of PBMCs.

In DNA form, the CDR3 reads TGCGCCAGCAGTGATGGGGGAACAGGGAAAACTGAAGCTTTCTTT. Protein: CASSDGGTGKTEAFF. The rearrangement joins TRBV10-1 to TRBJ1-1; possible D gene TRBD1, 6 bases. The V and J ends lost 3 bases and 5 bases respectively, with 16 bases between them. The CDR3 sequence is 15 residues long. Germline-derived CDR1 and CDR2 are WNHNN and SYGVQD (reference sequence).